The TCR beta chain described here comes from a study of T cell repertoires in cytomegalovirus infection. Study-level information: Matching HLA type, along with CMV infection, was indicated by public TCR beta signatures. Study-level results: Dominant in the ex vivo response were TCR beta clonotypes restricted by HLA-C and specific for CMV.

As for this clonotype: Its antigen remains unknown.

MiXCR, applied by TCRdb to the reads, yields one record per CDR3 protein. The data contain roughly 140,000 distinct CDR3 sequences, roughly a quarter of them singletons. Looked up from germline, CDR1 is DFQATT and CDR2 is SNEGSKA (reference sequence). This CDR3 contains 13 residues. Trimming shortened V by 3 bases and J by 3 bases, and 12 bases separated the two germline ends. The rearrangement joins TRBV20-1 to TRBJ2-7; D not certain. The sample comprised PBMCs. The sequence was collected from a human donor in good health (CMV status not recorded). Some clones in this sample may be carry-over from other donors' samples. CDR3 bases: TGCAGTGCTAGGGACGGGCTACACTACGAGCAGTACTTC. Translating it yields CSARDGLHYEQYF.